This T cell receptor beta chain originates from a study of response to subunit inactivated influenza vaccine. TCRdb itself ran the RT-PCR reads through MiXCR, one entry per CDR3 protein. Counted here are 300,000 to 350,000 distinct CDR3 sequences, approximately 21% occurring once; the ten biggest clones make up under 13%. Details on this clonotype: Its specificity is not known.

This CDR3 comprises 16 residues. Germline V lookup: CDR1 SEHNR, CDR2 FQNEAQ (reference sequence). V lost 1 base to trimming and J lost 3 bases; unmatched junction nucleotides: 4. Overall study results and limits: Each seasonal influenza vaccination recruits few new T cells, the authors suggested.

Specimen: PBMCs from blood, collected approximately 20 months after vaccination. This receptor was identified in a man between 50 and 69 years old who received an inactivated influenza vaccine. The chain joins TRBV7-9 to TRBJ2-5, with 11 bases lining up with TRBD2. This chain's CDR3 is CASSLVPLAGEETQYF. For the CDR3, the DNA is TGTGCCAGCAGCTTAGTTCCACTAGCGGGAGAAGAGACCCAGTACTTC.